This T cell receptor (beta chain) was sequenced for a study of shared T cell receptors in the human thymus. Generated by immunoSEQ multiplex PCR, the TCRdb table keeps only in-frame clones and is missing some. The sample carries some 700,000 clones, over 75% recorded once. Trimming pared 0 bases from V and 0 bases from J, leaving 11 bases between. CDR1 is GTSNPN, CDR2 SVGIG, per germline (reference sequence). The CDR3 has 16 residues. Separately, the same data were catalogued under a study of human thymus T cells.

The source is a boy younger than two with a congenital heart defect. Sequenced sample: thymocytes. This sequence joins TRBV30 and TRBJ2-2, with D maybe TRBD2 (6 bases). This chain's CDR3 is CAWSVIRTTNTGELFF. CDR3 nucleotides: TGTGCCTGGAGTGTAATAAGGACTACGAACACCGGGGAGCTGTTTTTT.